A single T cell receptor (beta chain) is shown here with its context. These data come from a study of Ad26.COV2.S vaccination and SARS-CoV-2 variants. Germline CDR1 and CDR2: SGHTA and FQGNSA. V lost 0 bases to trimming and J lost 1 base, with 16 bases between them. This CDR3 contains 18 residues. The treatment is: 15 to 20 received Ad26.COV2.S at low or high dose, single or two shots; a few received placebo; per-sample allocation not given. At day 63 after the first vaccine or placebo injection, samples were drawn. The repertoire was sequenced with immunoSEQ multiplex PCR; TCRdb's copy has only in-frame clones and lacks some. The sample holds roughly 350,000 clones; about 89% are singletons and the top ten take approximately 4.5%.

The chain joins TRBV7-2 to TRBJ1-5; a possible D gene is TRBD1 (5 bases). The source was peripheral blood, collected in a trial of Ad26.COV2.S vaccine versus placebo. The source of this sequence is a person aged 18-65 years who received the Ad26.COV2.S COVID-19 vaccine or a placebo. In nucleotides, the CDR3 is TGTGCCAGCAGCTTAGCCCCCCACCTGGGACGGAGCAATCAGCCCCAGCATTTT. It codes for CASSLAPHLGRSNQPQHF.